What follows is one TCR beta chain and its context. Its target is unknown. The data originate from a study of blood T cells in healthy people across ages. The CDR3 runs to 14 residues. V lost 1 base, J lost 1 base, and 10 bases lay in between. Germline lookup yields CDR1 GTSNPN and CDR2 SVGIG (reference sequence). General study points: Investigators viewed diversity estimates from one million T cells as underestimates, the study reported. Long-lived donors had more naive CD4+ cells and higher diversity than aged donors.

Primers used in a second PCR of about 7 to 11 cycles were a sample-barcoded 5' primer and a J-beta primer mix. Tags on each cDNA molecule came from a template-switch adaptor with 12 random nucleotides. Every sample gave at least 2.5 million paired-end reads containing CDR3. TCRdb recomputed calls from the 5' RACE reads with MiXCR, one row per CDR3 protein. The table has some 730,000 distinct CDR3 sequences, 22% seen once; the top ten hold less than 25%. Sequencing was carried out using blood. This sequence originates from a man aged 65-85 years in good health. This chain connects TRBV30 to TRBJ1-1; D is perhaps TRBD1 (5 bases). CDR3 residues: CAWSARGRNTEAFF. The CDR3 DNA reads as TGTGCCTGGAGTGCAAGGGGAAGGAACACTGAAGCTTTCTTT.